The 27 T cell receptor beta chains reported below all come from one sample, sequenced in a study of T-cell reconstitution after alpha-beta-depleted transplantation in children. During its preparation, the TCRbeta library received unique molecular identifiers. One entry per CDR3 protein results from TCRdb running MiXCR on the PCR reads. This sample yields a few hundred thousand distinct CDR3 sequences, of which around two fifths are seen a single time; under 30% belongs to the top ten. This specimen was PBMCs, taken before TCRalphabeta/CD19-depleted stem cell transplant. These TCRs come from a girl aged 2 to 9 with aplastic anemia, due to receive a stem cell transplant.

This clonotype was seen at least ten times. V is TRBV7-3 and J is TRBJ2-2; D is possibly TRBD1 (5 bases). Germline CDR1 SGHTA, CDR2 FQGTGA. The CDR3 consists of 16 residues. V lost 4 bases and J lost 3, with 15 bases in between. The CDR3 loop is CASSSLGIGDTGELFF. The CDR3 DNA sequence: TGTGCCAGCAGCTCCCTGGGCATAGGGGACACCGGGGAGCTGTTTTTT.

This clonotype was detected ten times or more. The rearrangement links TRBV18 to TRBJ1-2; TRBD1 agrees at 10 bases. Unmatched junction bases numbered 8, after V lost 5 bases and J lost 8 bases. The CDR3 is 14 residues long. The germline CDR1 and CDR2 sequences are KGHSH and LQKENI. CDR3 DNA: TGTGCCAGCTCAGAGGACAGGGGGAATCGAGGCTACACCTTC. This gives the protein CASSEDRGNRGYTF.

The chain's CDR3 is CASSRSEGGEQYF. The CDR3 DNA follows: TGTGCCAGCAGCCGCTCCGAAGGTGGCGAGCAGTACTTC. The gene calls are TRBV7-3 and TRBJ2-7; D is ambiguous. The CDR3 runs to 13 residues. Germline CDR1 SGHTA, CDR2 FQGTGA. The V end was cut by 5 bases, the J end by 6 bases, with 14 bases between.

This clonotype was seen only a few times. V is TRBV5-6 and J is TRBJ1-2; D gene uncertain. CDR1 is SGHDT, CDR2 YYEEEE, per germline. Trimming removed 4 bases at V and 7 bases at J, with 17 bases between. This CDR3 has 14 residues. The CDR3 sequence: CASSLGVRIFGYTF. CDR3 sequence (DNA): TGTGCCAGCAGCCTGGGCGTCAGGATTTTTGGCTACACCTTC.

Concerning this clonotype: The junction departs from the called germline gene at one end, perhaps through a read error. CDR3 protein: CASSARLAGAAGEPFF. The CDR3 nucleotides read TGTGCCAGCAGCGCTAGACTAGCGGGAGCAGCCGGGGAGCCGTTTTTT. The V call is TRBV2, the J call TRBJ2-2; 12 bases match TRBD2. The CDR3 consists of 16 residues. CDR1 and CDR2 (germline): SNHLY, FYNNEI.

A few counts support this clonotype. The chain couples TRBV29-1 to TRBJ1-4; TRBD1 aligns across 7 bases. With 4 bases clipped from V and 8 bases from J, the junction kept 10 bases outside the gene matches. Germline CDR1 and CDR2: SQVTM and ANQGSEA. The CDR3 runs to 14 residues. The CDR3 sequence: CSVVEGARGEKLFF. CDR3 sequence (DNA): TGCAGCGTTGTAGAGGGGGCGCGGGGCGAAAAACTGTTTTTT.

This clonotype was seen many times. V is TRBV5-1 and J is TRBJ2-5; TRBD2 aligns across 7 bases. The CDR3 sequence is 16 residues long. The V gene's germline CDR1 is SGHRS and CDR2 YFSETQ. After removal of 4 bases from V and 5 bases from J, the junction contained 14 bases not matched to a gene. Written as DNA, the CDR3 is TGCGCCAGCAGCCCGGACGGGGGAGGGCGGGTTGAGACCCAGTACTTC. It encodes CASSPDGGGRVETQYF. Based on the CDR3 plus reference TRBV5-1 and TRBJ2-5, the full variable domain is KAGVTQTPRYLIKTRGQQVTLSCSPISGHRSVSWYQQTPGQGLQFLFEYFSETQRNKGNFPGRFSGRQFSNSRSEMNVSTLELGDSALYLCASSPDGGGRVETQYFGPGTRLLVL.

This clonotype was observed at least ten times. V is TRBV27 and J is TRBJ2-1; 7 positions agree with TRBD2. V shed 2 bases, J shed 8 bases, and the junction held 6 bases outside the gene matches. Germline lookup yields CDR1 MNHEY and CDR2 SMNVEV (reference sequence). The CDR3 runs 14 residues. The CDR3, as DNA: TGTGCCAGCAGTTTAAAAAGCGGGATAGATGAGCAGTTCTTC. Residues: CASSLKSGIDEQFF.

The chain links TRBV5-1 to TRBJ2-2; D gene uncertain. CDR1 SGHRS and CDR2 YFSETQ come from the germline V gene. The CDR3 runs to 14 residues. V gave up 4 bases and J gave up 1 base, with 8 bases separating them. Here the CDR3 reads CASSVNLNTGELFF. The CDR3 DNA follows: TGCGCCAGCAGCGTAAACCTGAACACCGGGGAGCTGTTTTTT.

This clonotype was counted once. This chain links TRBV20-1 with TRBJ2-5; D gene uncertain. The CDR3 contains 10 residues. With 4 bases removed from V and 5 bases from J, the gap between germline ends came to 5 bases. From germline, CDR1 is DFQATT and CDR2 SNEGSKA (reference sequence). The CDR3 loop is CSAIPETQYF. As DNA, the CDR3 is TGCAGTGCTATTCCGGAGACCCAGTACTTC.

The chain has TRBV20-1 and TRBJ2-1; D is undetermined. The CDR3 is made up of 17 amino acids. Germline V CDR1 and CDR2: DFQATT, SNEGSKA (reference sequence). The V gene lost 0 bases and the J gene lost 0 bases, with 15 bases spanning the gap. The CDR3 spells CSARDRATPSSYNEQFF. The DNA of the CDR3 is TGCAGTGCTAGAGATCGTGCGACACCGAGCTCCTACAATGAGCAGTTCTTC.

The J gene is TRBJ2-3, the V gene TRBV7-6; 7 bases are shared with TRBD1. The CDR3 is made up of 12 amino acids. V lost 5 bases and J lost 5; bases outside the gene matches: 1. Germline values: CDR1 SGHVS, CDR2 FNYEAQ. The CDR3 region has the DNA TGTGCCAGCAGCCAGGGGGTAGATACGCAGTATTTT. It codes for CASSQGVDTQYF.

V gene TRBV7-3 combines with J gene TRBJ2-2; D gene unclear. Trimming stripped 5 bases from V and 11 bases from J, with 18 bases between. The germline V gene encodes CDR1 SGHTA and CDR2 FQGTGA. The CDR3 has 14 amino acids. The CDR3: CASSQDGRANELFF. Written as DNA, the CDR3 is TGTGCCAGCAGCCAGGACGGTCGGGCCAACGAGCTGTTTTTT.

This clonotype appeared many times. The chain joins TRBV9 to TRBJ2-1; the match to TRBD2 covers 8 bases. CDR1 is SGDLS and CDR2 is YYNGEE in the germline V gene. Trimming took 4 bases from V and 4 from J; bases not matched to a gene: 7. CDR3 length equals 15 residues. This chain's CDR3 is CASSPALAAYNEQFF. The CDR3 DNA reads as TGTGCCAGCAGCCCCGCACTAGCGGCTTACAATGAGCAGTTCTTC.

The genes are TRBV20-1 and TRBJ2-7; perhaps TRBD1 as D (5 bases). Germline V gene data show CDR1 as DFQATT and CDR2 as SNEGSKA (reference sequence). The length of the CDR3 is 13 residues. The CDR3 DNA is TGCACCCCAGGGTACTTGAGCTCCTACGAGCAGTACTTC. It is translated as CTPGYLSSYEQYF.

V usage is TRBV7-3 and J usage is TRBJ2-1, with D tentatively TRBD1 or TRBD2 (6 bases each). Germline CDR1 reads SGHTA; CDR2 reads FQGTGA. CDR3 length: 17 residues. The ends were cut back, 2 bases at V and 7 bases at J, with 21 bases in the middle. The CDR3: CASSLRRGGGAGNEQFF. The CDR3 coding sequence is TGTGCCAGCAGCTTACGTCGTGGGGGCGGGGCAGGGAATGAGCAGTTCTTC.

In its sample, this clonotype was seen many times. The rearrangement uses TRBV27 and TRBJ2-7; D is ambiguous. Germline assignment: CDR1 MNHEY and CDR2 SMNVEV (reference sequence). Trimming cost V 3 bases and J 3 bases, with 15 bases left between them. CDR3 length: 15 amino acids. CDR3 DNA: TGTGCCAGCAGTTTCTCTACGACACCAAACTACGAGCAGTACTTC. Its protein product is CASSFSTTPNYEQYF.

This clonotype was counted ten times or more. The chain has TRBV5-1 and TRBJ2-1; D is perhaps TRBD2 (6 bases). The ends were cut back, 9 bases at V and 0 bases at J, with 13 bases in the middle. The CDR3 spans 14 residues. Germline assignment: CDR1 SGHRS and CDR2 YFSETQ. CDR3 nucleotide sequence: TGCGCCACTAGCCCCGGGAGCTCCTACAATGAGCAGTTCTTC. Translating gives CATSPGSSYNEQFF. Full variable domain (remainder filled in from reference TRBV5-1 and TRBJ2-1): KAGVTQTPRYLIKTRGQQVTLSCSPISGHRSVSWYQQTPGQGLQFLFEYFSETQRNKGNFPGRFSGRQFSNSRSEMNVSTLELGDSALYLCATSPGSSYNEQFFGPGTRLTVL.

This chain joins TRBV5-5 and TRBJ2-1; a weak D match, TRBD2 (6 bases). The CDR3 spans 18 residues. V shed 0 bases and J shed 4 bases, with 20 bases lying between them. Germline CDR1 and CDR2: SGHKS and YYEKEE (reference sequence). The CDR3 loop reads CASSLGDSYLGEYNEQFF. The CDR3 DNA is TGTGCCAGCAGCTTGGGGGACTCCTATTTAGGGGAATACAATGAGCAGTTCTTC.

This clonotype was observed a handful of times. The genes are TRBV5-1 and TRBJ2-3, with 7 bases identical to TRBD1. The V gene end was trimmed by 1 base and the J gene end by 3 bases; junction bases not matched to a gene: 26. The germline CDR1 and CDR2 sequences are SGHRS and YFSETQ. This CDR3 is built from 22 residues. CDR3 amino acids: CASSLPGTERMEFQGRTDTQYF. CDR3 in DNA: TGCGCCAGCAGCTTGCCGGGGACAGAGAGAATGGAATTTCAAGGACGGACAGATACGCAGTATTTT. Using reference TRBV5-1 and TRBJ2-3 for the parts outside the CDR3, the full variable domain is KAGVTQTPRYLIKTRGQQVTLSCSPISGHRSVSWYQQTPGQGLQFLFEYFSETQRNKGNFPGRFSGRQFSNSRSEMNVSTLELGDSALYLCASSLPGTERMEFQGRTDTQYFGPGTRLTVL.

This clonotype was recorded at least ten times. CDR3 protein: CASSERGQAGSYNEQFF. CDR3 nucleotides: TGTGCCAGCAGCGAGCGGGGGCAAGCGGGGTCCTACAATGAGCAGTTCTTC. The V and J genes are TRBV9 and TRBJ2-1; the match to TRBD2 covers 8 bases. The CDR3 totals 17 residues. CDR1 and CDR2 from the germline V gene are SGDLS and YYNGEE. After removal of 3 bases from V and 1 base from J, the junction contained 9 bases not matched to a gene.

On this clonotype: A read error may explain this, as a much larger clone is one base away. The chain employs TRBV12-3 or TRBV12-4 and TRBJ2-2; no clear D. V was pared by 2 bases and J by 10 bases, with 11 bases between. This CDR3 spans 13 amino acids. The CDR3 DNA is TGTGCCAGCAGTTTAAGGCTCGCCGTGGAGCTGTTTTTT. Its protein is CASSLRLAVELFF.

The chain couples TRBV4-1 to TRBJ2-3; tentative D call: TRBD1 (6 bases). The CDR3 extends over 16 amino acids. The germline V and J ends were trimmed by 5 bases and 2 bases, with 17 bases remaining between them. The germline V gene has CDR1 MGHRA and CDR2 YSYEKL. CDR3 sequence: CASSLGGGQNTDTQYF. CDR3 bases: TGCGCCAGCAGCTTGGGCGGTGGACAGAACACAGATACGCAGTATTTT.

This clonotype came up many times. V is TRBV5-1 and J is TRBJ2-3; the D is unclear. The CDR3 contains 14 residues. The V end lost 0 bases, the J end lost 6 bases, and 11 bases lay between the germline ends. Germline loops: CDR1 SGHRS, CDR2 YFSETQ. CDR3: CASSLAKNGDTQYF. As DNA, the CDR3 is TGCGCCAGCAGCTTGGCCAAAAACGGGGATACGCAGTATTTT.

V gene TRBV5-1 combines with J gene TRBJ2-5; 10 bases are shared with TRBD1. Per germline, CDR1 SGHRS and CDR2 YFSETQ. This CDR3 has 15 residues. Unmatched junction bases numbered 3, after V lost 1 base and J lost 3 bases. The CDR3 is CASSLPGQGKETQYF. As DNA, the CDR3 is TGCGCCAGCAGCTTGCCGGGACAGGGGAAAGAGACCCAGTACTTC. Combining the CDR3 with reference TRBV5-1 and TRBJ2-5 gives the whole variable domain KAGVTQTPRYLIKTRGQQVTLSCSPISGHRSVSWYQQTPGQGLQFLFEYFSETQRNKGNFPGRFSGRQFSNSRSEMNVSTLELGDSALYLCASSLPGQGKETQYFGPGTRLLVL.

CDR3 bases: TGTGCCAGCAGCTTAGCGGGGAGCGAGGCGGAGGTACGCGAGCAGTACTTC. Translating gives CASSLAGSEAEVREQYF. The chain has TRBV7-9 and TRBJ2-7; tentative D call: TRBD2 (5 bases). The V and J ends lost 0 bases and 6 bases respectively, with 21 bases between them. The CDR3 has 17 residues. Germline V gene lookup returns CDR1 SEHNR and CDR2 FQNEAQ (reference sequence).

The rearrangement links TRBV28 to TRBJ2-7, with D perhaps matching TRBD1 or TRBD2 (6 bases each). Trimming took off 4 bases at V and 4 bases at J, with 17 bases between the two ends. This CDR3 is 15 amino acids long. The V gene's germline CDR1 is MDHEN and CDR2 SYDVKM. The CDR3 loop is CASSSIDPGAYEQYF. The CDR3 DNA reads TGTGCCAGCAGTTCGATTGACCCGGGGGCTTACGAGCAGTACTTC.